This is a list of T cell receptor beta chains from one sample in a study of cytotoxic CD8 clonotypes in ibrutinib-treated CLL. Assay used: immunoSEQ multiplex PCR; TCRdb lists only in-frame clones, some missing. The sample holds approximately 60,000 clones, 45% to 70% seen once. The input for sequencing was PBMCs, taken after 24 months of ibrutinib treatment. The source of these receptors is a human donor with chronic lymphocytic leukemia. The CDR3 runs from the conserved cysteine through the conserved F or W. D genes are given only for firm matches. Clone size is shown for a subset of rows, as once, few, many or a class of expanded clone.

size,J,D,V,CDR3,DNA
.,TRBJ2-2,TRBD1,TRBV5-4,CASSTGATANTGELFF,TGTGCCAGCAGCACAGGGGCCACGGCGAACACCGGGGAGCTGTTTTTT
few,TRBJ2-3,.,TRBV7-6,CASRPRATDTQYF,TGTGCCAGCAGGCCCAGGGCTACAGATACGCAGTATTTT
.,TRBJ2-1,.,TRBV6-5,CASSSPNSRQFF,TGTGCCAGCAGTTCCCCAAATTCACGGCAGTTCTTC
.,TRBJ2-2,TRBD1,TRBV11-1,CASSRRQGGTGELFF,TGTGCCAGCAGTCGAAGACAGGGTGGCACCGGGGAGCTGTTTTTT
.,TRBJ1-1,.,TRBV13,CASSPSELDTEAFF,TGTGCCAGCAGCCCCTCGGAACTGGACACTGAAGCTTTCTTT
.,TRBJ2-3,.,TRBV7-6,CASSLFTVPSTHTQYF,TGTGCCAGCAGCTTATTCACGGTCCCTAGCACACATACGCAGTATTTT
few,TRBJ2-1,.,TRBV5-1,CASSEPQGREQFF,TGCGCCAGCAGCGAGCCTCAGGGTCGTGAGCAGTTCTTC
.,TRBJ1-2,.,TRBV10-1,CASSESRRVHGYTF,TGCGCCAGCAGTGAGTCGCGCAGGGTCCATGGCTACACCTTC
.,TRBJ2-4,TRBD2,TRBV4-1,CASSQDAGGLIDIQYF,TGCGCCAGCAGCCAAGATGCGGGAGGGCTGATTGACATTCAGTACTTC
.,TRBJ2-6,TRBD1,TRBV4-1,CASSQVPGQASGANVLTF,TGCGCCAGCAGCCAAGTTCCGGGACAGGCCTCTGGGGCCAACGTCCTGACTTTC
.,TRBJ2-1,TRBD2,TRBV5-1,CASSLGLAGGQDEQFF,TGCGCCAGCAGCTTGGGTCTAGCGGGAGGGCAGGATGAGCAGTTCTTC
.,TRBJ1-4,.,TRBV5-4,CASSRGRLRTNEKLFF,TGTGCCAGCAGCCGGGGGCGTTTGCGGACTAATGAAAAACTGTTTTTT
.,TRBJ2-1,.,TRBV6-6,CASSYEGKNEQFF,TGTGCCAGCAGTTACGAGGGAAAGAATGAGCAGTTCTTC
.,TRBJ2-2,.,TRBV2,CASSEVGHTGELFF,TGTGCCAGCAGTGAAGTTGGCCACACCGGGGAGCTGTTTTTT
.,TRBJ1-2,.,TRBV7-2,CASSLEGGASNYGYTF,TGTGCCAGCAGCTTAGAAGGGGGGGCCTCCAACTATGGCTACACCTTC
many,TRBJ2-5,.,TRBV13,CASSLDQDVGETQYF,TGTGCCAGCAGCTTGGACCAAGACGTAGGCGAGACCCAGTACTTC
many,TRBJ2-7,TRBD2,TRBV4-2,CASSQAGGPDEQYF,TGTGCCAGCAGCCAGGCGGGAGGGCCTGACGAGCAGTACTTC
.,TRBJ1-2,TRBD1,TRBV5-1,CASSSQTGAGPYGYTF,TGCGCCAGCAGCTCACAAACAGGGGCCGGACCCTATGGCTACACCTTC
few,TRBJ2-4,.,TRBV13,CASSLSGAKNIQYF,TGTGCCAGCAGCTTATCTGGAGCCAAAAACATTCAGTACTTC
.,TRBJ1-1,.,TRBV4-2,CASSQEVGMNTEAFF,TGTGCCAGCAGCCAAGAAGTCGGGATGAACACTGAAGCTTTCTTT
.,TRBJ2-2,TRBD2,TRBV4-1,CASSLSPGLAGAIGELFF,TGCGCCAGCAGCCTAAGCCCGGGACTAGCGGGGGCTATCGGGGAGCTGTTTTTT
.,TRBJ1-2,.,TRBV10-3,CAISPGGVNYGYTF,TGTGCCATCAGCCCCGGGGGGGTCAACTATGGCTACACCTTC
.,TRBJ2-2,.,TRBV27,CASSGTRGGELFF,TGTGCCAGCAGCGGGACTCGCGGCGGGGAGCTGTTTTTT
.,TRBJ1-3,.,TRBV5-4,CASSLEQTGNTIYF,TGTGCCAGCAGCTTGGAACAAACTGGAAACACCATATATTTT
few,TRBJ1-5,.,TRBV19,CASSISPGQPQHF,TGTGCCAGTAGTATCAGCCCCGGGCAGCCCCAGCATTTT
.,TRBJ2-7,.,TRBV2,CASSNRDSLYEQYF,TGTGCCAGCAGCAACCGGGACTCACTTTACGAGCAGTACTTC
many,TRBJ2-7,.,TRBV28,CASRRLRGLYEQYF,TGTGCCAGCAGAAGACTCCGGGGGCTCTACGAGCAGTACTTC
.,TRBJ2-1,TRBD2,TRBV29-1,CSVRTSSYNEQFF,TGCAGCGTTAGGACTAGCTCGTACAATGAGCAGTTCTTC
.,TRBJ1-4,.,TRBV2,CASQLRAVTATNEKLFF,TGTGCCAGCCAGCTTCGGGCAGTCACTGCAACTAATGAAAAACTGTTTTTT
few,TRBJ1-1,.,TRBV15,CATSRAKGRADTEAFF,TGTGCCACCAGCAGAGCTAAGGGGCGAGCGGACACTGAAGCTTTCTTT
.,TRBJ2-5,TRBD1,TRBV27,CASSLSGTGTTQYF,TGTGCCAGCAGTTTATCGGGGACAGGGACCACCCAGTACTTC
.,TRBJ2-1,TRBD2,TRBV19,CASSIGGRVYNEQFF,TGTGCCAGTAGTATCGGCGGGAGGGTCTACAATGAGCAGTTCTTC
.,TRBJ1-4,TRBD1,TRBV18,CASSLDRGRQKLFF,TGTGCCAGCTCCCTCGACAGGGGACGTCAAAAACTGTTTTTT
few,TRBJ2-5,.,TRBV19,CATNSGLQETQYF,TGTGCCACCAACAGCGGACTCCAAGAGACCCAGTACTTC
few,TRBJ1-2,.,TRBV6-5,CASRGGTLIYGYTF,TGTGCCAGCAGAGGAGGCACTTTAATCTATGGCTACACCTTC
.,TRBJ2-5,TRBD1,TRBV4-2,CASSQRTGTSGTQYF,TGTGCCAGCAGCCAAAGGACAGGGACCTCGGGGACCCAGTACTTC
few,TRBJ2-5,.,TRBV5-1,CASSLAGKETQYF,TGCGCCAGCAGCTTGGCAGGGAAAGAGACCCAGTACTTC
.,TRBJ2-7,TRBD2,TRBV27,CASSLYSGRTYEQYF,TGTGCCAGCAGTTTATATAGCGGGAGGACCTACGAGCAGTACTTC
.,TRBJ1-6,.,TRBV9,CASSVDTGGNSPLHF,TGTGCCAGCAGCGTAGACACAGGCGGGAATTCACCCCTCCACTTT
.,TRBJ1-1,.,TRBV14,CASSPYGGTEAFF,TGTGCCAGCAGCCCCTACGGGGGCACTGAAGCTTTCTTT
.,TRBJ2-7,TRBD2,TRBV5-1,CASSLGSARGVSYEQYF,TGCGCCAGCAGCTTGGGTTCTGCTCGGGGGGTCTCCTACGAGCAGTACTTC
.,TRBJ2-7,.,TRBV27,CASTRLTPSYEQYF,TGTGCCAGCACCCGGCTGACACCCTCCTACGAGCAGTACTTC
.,TRBJ2-1,.,TRBV6-5,CASRTYNEQFF,TGTGCCAGCAGGACCTACAATGAGCAGTTCTTC
.,TRBJ1-6,TRBD1,TRBV4-1,CASSGTGTGYNSPLHF,TGCGCCAGCAGCGGAACCGGGACAGGGTATAATTCACCCCTCCACTTT